This passage covers 5 T cell receptor beta chains from one sample sequenced in a study of human T cells and chemical hapten exposure. Sample time point: pre-sensitization, week 0. Documented treatment: therapeutic diphenylcyclopropenone sensitization with weekly scalp DPC. TCRdb re-analysed the RACE reads in MiXCR, keeping a single row per CDR3 protein. The table has roughly 250,000 distinct CDR3 sequences, approximately 8.6% seen once. The sequencing used whole blood, collected in connection with sensitization to the hapten diphenylcyclopropenone (DPC). The origin of the receptors is a woman in her thirties or forties with alopecia areata. Some clones in this sample may be carry-over from other donors' samples.

This rearrangement joins TRBV13 to TRBJ2-2, with D tentatively TRBD1 or TRBD2 (5 bases each). The germline V gene encodes CDR1 PRHDT and CDR2 FYEKMQ (reference sequence). CDR3 size: 12 residues. Trimming took off 10 bases at V and 6 bases at J, with 12 bases between the two ends. This CDR3 is CATSEGPGELFF. DNA of the CDR3: TGTGCCACCTCTGAGGGGCCCGGGGAGCTGTTTTTT.

This clonotype turned up a few times. The rearrangement joins TRBV7-2 to TRBJ2-3; D gene ambiguous. The ends were cut back, 5 bases at V and 4 bases at J, with 16 bases in the middle. The CDR3 has 15 residues. CDR1 SGHTA and CDR2 FQGNSA come from the germline V gene. The chain's CDR3 is CASSLQVAPADTQYF. In DNA, the CDR3 is TGTGCCAGCAGCCTCCAGGTGGCGCCGGCAGATACGCAGTATTTT.

The V gene is TRBV11-2, the J gene TRBJ2-7; D not certain. The germline V gene encodes CDR1 SGHAT and CDR2 FQNNGV. This CDR3 is built from 13 residues. Trimming left V 2 bases short and J 3 bases short, with 8 bases between. CDR3 protein: CASSLTDGYEQYF. The CDR3 nucleotides read TGTGCCAGCAGCTTAACGGACGGCTACGAGCAGTACTTC.

This clonotype appeared many times. The V call is TRBV25-1, the J call TRBJ1-6, with 7 bases aligning to TRBD1. Trimming removed 4 bases from V and 8 bases from J; junction bases left unmatched: 2. This CDR3 region has 13 residues. Germline V CDR1 and CDR2: MGHDK, SYGVNS. The CDR3 sequence is CASSGQGHSPLHF. The CDR3 coding sequence is TGTGCCAGCAGTGGACAGGGTCATTCACCCCTCCACTTT.

V gene TRBV20-1 combines with J gene TRBJ1-5; D is ambiguous. Germline CDR1 is DFQATT and CDR2 is SNEGSKA (reference sequence). CDR3 size: 15 residues. Trimming removed 6 bases from V and 0 bases from J, with 15 bases in between. The CDR3, as DNA: TGCAGTGCCAGTTACACGGTTTATAGCAATCAGCCCCAGCATTTT. This sequence encodes CSASYTVYSNQPQHF.